The sequence of this T cell receptor (beta chain) was determined in a study of siplizumab effects on memory and regulatory T cells. About this clone: The antigen remains unidentified.

Repertoires were generated with immunoSEQ multiplex PCR, while TCRdb's copy carries only in-frame clones and drops some. The table includes some 100,000 clones, approximately 97% detected once. General study findings and limits: Naive T cells, seemingly more diverse than memory cells, seemed major alloresponse contributors.

Trimming cost V 6 bases and J 5 bases; bases outside gene matches: 5. The CDR3 totals 13 residues. CDR1 SQVTM and CDR2 ANQGSEA come from the germline V gene. This TCR was sampled from a human donor in good health. The sequenced sample consisted of naive CD4+ T cells sorted from blood. The V gene is TRBV29-1, the J gene TRBJ2-7, with 12 positions matching TRBD1. The CDR3: CSVDRDRGHEQYF. The CDR3 coding sequence is TGCAGCGTCGACCGGGACAGGGGGCACGAGCAGTACTTC.